This T cell receptor beta chain stems from a study of T-cell memory formation after mild COVID-19. Study as a whole: The study found TCR clusters largely donor specific. Study-wide findings and caveats: Cross-reactive memory apparently joined, as some responding clones appeared in pre-infection memory. Clones that got smaller from day 15 to 85 had even CD4/CD8, while clones growing later tipped toward CD4+.

This clonotype was observed a few times. The antigen is unknown. 5'RACE primed from the constant segment yielded TCR alpha and TCR beta cDNA libraries bearing sample barcodes and UMIs. TCRdb reprocessed the 5' RACE reads via MiXCR and lists one record per CDR3 protein. Of more than 400,000 distinct CDR3 sequences listed, roughly 18% are singletons. The V gene's germline CDR1 is SGDLS and CDR2 YYNGEE. V lost 3 bases and J lost 2, with 13 bases in between. This CDR3 region has 15 residues. The chain combines TRBV9 with TRBJ2-3; D is perhaps TRBD2 (6 bases). The receptor's source is an adult woman who had mild COVID-19 (a few samples of this study predate the infection). Cell type and time point are not known. Sequenced input: PBMCs or a T cell subset sorted from them (not recorded which). The CDR3 DNA reads as TGTGCCAGCAGCGGCTCGGGAGACCCCACAGATACGCAGTATTTT. Translating gives CASSGSGDPTDTQYF.